This T cell receptor beta chain emerged from a study of T cells in Graves' hyperthyroidism and ophthalmopathy. Authors of the study amplified TCR beta CDR3 regions from RNA transcripts. First-round RT-PCR of the TCR CDR3 relied on the HTBI primer set. TCRdb used MiXCR to reprocess the multiplex PCR reads, holding one entry per CDR3 protein. The data hold more than 500,000 distinct CDR3 sequences, with around 50% observed a single time. Germline CDR1 DFQATT, CDR2 SNEGSKA (reference sequence). The CDR3 is 15 amino acids. V trimming: 5 bases; J trimming: 4 bases; junction bases outside the gene matches: 11.

The sequence came from an adult woman with Graves' disease, either hyperthyroidism or ophthalmopathy (not recorded which). Sequenced sample: peripheral blood or thyroid tissue (not recorded which). V is TRBV20-1 and J is TRBJ1-2; 9 positions agree with TRBD1. The CDR3 here is CSAYTRDRVFYGYTF. The DNA for the CDR3 is TGCAGTGCTTATACCCGGGACAGGGTTTTCTATGGCTACACCTTC.